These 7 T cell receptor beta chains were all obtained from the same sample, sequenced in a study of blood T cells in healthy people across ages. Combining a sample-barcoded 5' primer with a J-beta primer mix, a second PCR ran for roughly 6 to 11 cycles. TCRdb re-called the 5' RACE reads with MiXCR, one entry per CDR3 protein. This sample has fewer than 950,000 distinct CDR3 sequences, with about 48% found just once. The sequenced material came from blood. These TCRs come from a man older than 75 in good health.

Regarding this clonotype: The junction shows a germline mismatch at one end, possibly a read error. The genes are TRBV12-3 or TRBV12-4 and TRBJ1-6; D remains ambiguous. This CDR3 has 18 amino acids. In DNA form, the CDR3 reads TGTGCCAGCGGTTTGGGGAGGGTGCCAGGCTCCTATAATTCACCCCTCCACTTT. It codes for CASGLGRVPGSYNSPLHF.

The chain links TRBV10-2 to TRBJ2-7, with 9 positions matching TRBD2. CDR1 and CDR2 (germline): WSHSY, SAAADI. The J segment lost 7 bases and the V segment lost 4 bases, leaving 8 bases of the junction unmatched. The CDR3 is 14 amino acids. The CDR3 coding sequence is TGCGCCAGCAGTGGCCCCCCCCTAGCGGGGGAGCAGTACTTC. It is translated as CASSGPPLAGEQYF.

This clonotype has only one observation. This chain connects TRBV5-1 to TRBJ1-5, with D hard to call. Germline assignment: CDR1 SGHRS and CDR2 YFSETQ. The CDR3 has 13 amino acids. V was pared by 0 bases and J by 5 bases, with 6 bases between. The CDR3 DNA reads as TGCGCCAGCAGCTTGGCCACCGATCAGCCCCAGCATTTT. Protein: CASSLATDQPQHF. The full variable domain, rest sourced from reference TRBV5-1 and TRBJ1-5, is KAGVTQTPRYLIKTRGQQVTLSCSPISGHRSVSWYQQTPGQGLQFLFEYFSETQRNKGNFPGRFSGRQFSNSRSEMNVSTLELGDSALYLCASSLATDQPQHFGDGTRLSIL.

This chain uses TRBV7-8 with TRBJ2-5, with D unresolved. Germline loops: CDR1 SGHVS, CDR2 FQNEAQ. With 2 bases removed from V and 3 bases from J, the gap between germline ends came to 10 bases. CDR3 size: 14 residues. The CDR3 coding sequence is TGTGCCAGCAGCTTATTGACGGCAGAAGAGACCCAGTACTTC. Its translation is CASSLLTAEETQYF.

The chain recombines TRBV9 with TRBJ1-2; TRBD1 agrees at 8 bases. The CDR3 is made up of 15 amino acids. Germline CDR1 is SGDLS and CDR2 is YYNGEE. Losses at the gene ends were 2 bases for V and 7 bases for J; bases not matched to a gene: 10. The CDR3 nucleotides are TGTGCCAGCAGCGTCCTCCCAGGGGGCTTGGGTGGCTACACCTTC. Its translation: CASSVLPGGLGGYTF.

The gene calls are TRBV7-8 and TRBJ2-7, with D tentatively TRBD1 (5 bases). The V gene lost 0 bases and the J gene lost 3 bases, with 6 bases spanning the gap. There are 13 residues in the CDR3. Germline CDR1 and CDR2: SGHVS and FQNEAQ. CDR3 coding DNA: TGTGCCAGCAGCTTAGCACAGGACTACGAGCAGTACTTC. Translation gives CASSLAQDYEQYF. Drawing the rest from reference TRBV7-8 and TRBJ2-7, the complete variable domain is GAGVSQSPRYKVAKRGQDVALRCDPISGHVSLFWYQQALGQGPEFLTYFQNEAQLDKSGLPSDRFFAERPEGSVSTLKIQRTQQEDSAVYLCASSLAQDYEQYFGPGTRLTVT.

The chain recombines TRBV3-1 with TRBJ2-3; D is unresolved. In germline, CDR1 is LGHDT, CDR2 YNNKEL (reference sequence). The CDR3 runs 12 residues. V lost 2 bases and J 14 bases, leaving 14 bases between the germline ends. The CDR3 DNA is TGTGCCAGCAGCCAACGCCCCCGATACGCGTATTTT. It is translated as CASSQRPRYAYF.